These 10 T cell receptor beta chains share one sample of origin, sequenced in a study of T cell responses to AZD1222 COVID-19 vaccine (dated by TCRdb to the early 2020s). The time point label of this sample denotes: baseline before first vaccination. The sample's treatment or condition label is to be understood as: meningococcal conjugate vaccine given as trial control. The library was prepared using the immunoSEQ multiplex PCR assay. As stored in TCRdb, this immuneACCESS dataset retains in-frame rearrangements with V and J assigned. A fraction of the clones does not appear; measured against another copy, unresolved V genes explain less than half of the discrepancy, and the remainder lacks a known reason. The sample data list around 150,000 clones, and 88% of these were observed just once. Of the sample, about 3.2% is held by the ten largest clones. The sequencing used peripheral blood, collected on day 0 of MenACWY control vaccination. The receptors here all came from an adult in good health.

The V and J genes are TRBV5-4 and TRBJ2-3; 11 nucleotides match TRBD2. Germline V gene sequence: CDR1 SGHNT, CDR2 YYREEE (reference sequence). There are 17 residues in the CDR3. The ends lost 1 base at V and 0 bases at J; junction bases unmatched: 4. The CDR3 DNA reads TGTGCCAGCAGCTTGATGCGGACTAGCGGGAGCACAGATACGCAGTATTTT. Its translation: CASSLMRTSGSTDTQYF.

The V call is TRBV11-2, the J call TRBJ1-1, with a possible D match to TRBD1 (5 bases). Germline V CDR1 and CDR2: SGHAT, FQNNGV. The CDR3 is 16 amino acids. Trimming cost V 1 base and J 0 bases, with 12 bases left between them. The CDR3, as DNA: TGTGCCAGCAGCTTAGCCCATCAGGGCCTGAACACTGAAGCTTTCTTT. This gives the protein CASSLAHQGLNTEAFF.

The V call is TRBV2, the J call TRBJ1-2; D not resolved. The V end was cut by 8 bases, the J end by 2 bases, with 12 bases between. The CDR3 has 13 amino acids. Germline values: CDR1 SNHLY, CDR2 FYNNEI. The CDR3 is CASADGGNYGYTF. CDR3 nucleotides: TGTGCCAGCGCAGACGGTGGAAACTATGGCTACACCTTC.

V gene TRBV3-1 (or the pseudogene TRBV3-2) combines with J gene TRBJ1-6; no definite D call. The CDR3 is 14 residues long. The germline V and J ends were trimmed by 1 base and 5 bases, with 6 bases remaining between them. In germline, CDR1 is LGHDT, CDR2 YNNKEL (reference sequence). The CDR3 nucleotides read TGTGCCAGCAGCCAAGTTACAGATAATTCACCCCTCCACTTT. It codes for CASSQVTDNSPLHF.

The CDR3 nucleotides are TGTGCCAGTATTTTCCGGGACGCCGGGAATCAGCCCCAGCATTTT. It specifies CASIFRDAGNQPQHF. The chain is built from TRBV19 and TRBJ1-5, with D perhaps matching TRBD1 (5 bases). Per the germline V gene, CDR1 is LNHDA and CDR2 is SQIVND (reference sequence). V lost 7 bases, J lost 4 bases, and 17 bases lay in between. The CDR3 consists of 15 residues.

The genes are TRBV5-1 and TRBJ2-5; 13 bases match TRBD2. V was clipped by 3 bases and J by 5 bases; unmatched bases: 13. This CDR3 is 18 amino acids long. Per the germline V gene, CDR1 is SGHRS and CDR2 is YFSETQ. CDR3 in amino acids: CASSSGLAGAFGRETQYF. CDR3 in DNA: TGCGCCAGCAGCTCCGGACTAGCGGGAGCCTTTGGTCGGGAGACCCAGTACTTC.

The chain couples TRBV6-2 or TRBV6-3 to TRBJ1-1; D is unresolved. This CDR3 is 12 amino acids long. Germline V gives CDR1 MNHEY, CDR2 SVGEGT. V was trimmed by 6 bases and J by 11 bases, leaving 16 bases between them. The CDR3 reads CASSPAFRGAFF. The CDR3, as DNA: TGTGCCAGCAGCCCGGCGTTCCGGGGTGCTTTCTTT.

The chain is built from TRBV7-9 and TRBJ2-7; 7 bases align to TRBD1. This CDR3 is built from 12 residues. Germline-derived CDR1 and CDR2 are SEHNR and FQNEAQ (reference sequence). After removal of 3 bases from V and 4 bases from J, the junction contained 0 bases not matched to a gene. This CDR3 is CASSFRGYEQYF. The CDR3 DNA follows: TGTGCCAGCAGCTTCAGGGGGTACGAGCAGTACTTC.

This clone was recorded only once. The chain links TRBV27 to TRBJ1-4; 7 nucleotides match TRBD1. In germline, CDR1 is MNHEY, CDR2 SMNVEV (reference sequence). Unmatched junction bases numbered 1, after V lost 5 bases and J lost 7 bases. The CDR3 contains 12 residues. The CDR3: CASSNRGEKLFF. CDR3 bases: TGTGCCAGCAGTAACAGGGGTGAAAAACTGTTTTTT. The full variable domain, completed using reference TRBV27 and TRBJ1-4, is EAQVTQNPRYLITVTGKKLTVTCSQNMNHEYMSWYRQDPGLGLRQIYYSMNVEVTDKGDVPEGYKVSRKEKRNFPLILESPSPNQTSLYFCASSNRGEKLFFGSGTQLSVL.

The chain combines TRBV18 with TRBJ2-1; 7 bases match TRBD2. Trimming cost V 2 bases and J 6 bases; bases outside gene matches: 1. Germline assignment: CDR1 KGHSH and CDR2 LQKENI. The CDR3 runs 13 residues. Written as DNA, the CDR3 is TGTGCCAGCTCACCAGGGGAGGGCAATGAGCAGTTCTTC. This encodes CASSPGEGNEQFF. Filled out from reference TRBV18 and TRBJ2-1, the complete variable domain reads NAGVMQNPRHLVRRRGQEARLRCSPMKGHSHVYWYRQLPEEGLKFMVYLQKENIIDESGMPKERFSAEFPKEGPSILRIQQVVRGDSAAYFCASSPGEGNEQFFGPGTRLTVL.